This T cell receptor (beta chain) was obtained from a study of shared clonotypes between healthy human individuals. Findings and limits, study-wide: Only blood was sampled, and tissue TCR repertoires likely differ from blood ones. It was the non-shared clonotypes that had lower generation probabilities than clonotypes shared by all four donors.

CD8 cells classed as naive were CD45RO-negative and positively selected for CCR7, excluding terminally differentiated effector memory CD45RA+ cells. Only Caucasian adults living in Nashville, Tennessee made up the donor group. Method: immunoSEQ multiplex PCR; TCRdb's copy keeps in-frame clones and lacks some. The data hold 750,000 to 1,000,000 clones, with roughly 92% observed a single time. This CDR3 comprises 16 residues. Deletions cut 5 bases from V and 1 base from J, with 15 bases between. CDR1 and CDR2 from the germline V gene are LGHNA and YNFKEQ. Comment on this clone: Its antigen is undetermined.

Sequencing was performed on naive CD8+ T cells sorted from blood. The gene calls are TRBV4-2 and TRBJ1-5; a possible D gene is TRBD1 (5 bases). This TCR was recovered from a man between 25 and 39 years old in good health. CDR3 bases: TGTGCCAGCAGCGCTTGGGACGCGACAAGCAATCAGCCCCAGCATTTT. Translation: CASSAWDATSNQPQHF.